Below are 5 T cell receptor beta chains sequenced from a single sample in a study of cytomegalovirus exposure and HLA in healthy donors. Sequencing used immunoSEQ multiplex PCR; TCRdb keeps in-frame clones, though not all of them. The repertoire has roughly 100,000 clones, approximately 86% of them found once; the top ten carry around 3.6%. Source material: PBMCs. The receptors were sampled from a woman between 18 and 30 years old in good health and CMV-seropositive.

This clone was recorded only once. The chain carries TRBV6-6 and TRBJ1-5; D may be TRBD1 (5 bases). V was cut by 4 bases and J by 0 bases, with 7 bases left in between. CDR3 length: 14 amino acids. The germline CDR1 and CDR2 sequences are MNHNY and SVGAGI (reference sequence). The CDR3 sequence is CASSSGGSNQPQHF. For the CDR3, the DNA is TGTGCCAGCAGTTCCGGGGGTAGCAATCAGCCCCAGCATTTT.

The chain joins TRBV5-4 to TRBJ1-1, with D unclear. V gave up 6 bases and J gave up 3 bases, with 15 bases separating them. CDR1 is SGHNT, CDR2 YYREEE, per germline (reference sequence). The CDR3 runs 14 residues. This chain's CDR3 is CASTRGGRHTEAFF. Written as DNA, the CDR3 is TGTGCCAGCACCCGTGGAGGGAGGCACACTGAAGCTTTCTTT.

The rearrangement links TRBV29-1 to TRBJ2-7; 7 nucleotides line up with TRBD2. The CDR3 sequence is 12 residues long. CDR1 and CDR2 (germline): SQVTM, ANQGSEA. The trim removed 5 bases at V and 4 bases at J, leaving 5 bases unmatched. The DNA of the CDR3 is TGCAGCGTTTTGCGCGGGAGTTACGAGCAGTACTTC. Protein sequence: CSVLRGSYEQYF.

The rearrangement uses TRBV4-2 and TRBJ1-1; tentative D call: TRBD1 (5 bases). There are 16 residues in the CDR3. Germline V gives CDR1 LGHNA, CDR2 YNFKEQ. V was clipped by 0 bases and J by 5 bases, with 16 bases between them. CDR3 amino acids: CASSQEFGGGGTEAFF. The CDR3 DNA reads TGTGCCAGCAGCCAAGAATTCGGGGGAGGTGGGACTGAAGCTTTCTTT.

The chain combines TRBV5-6 with TRBJ2-7; no clear D. The CDR3 loop spans 15 amino acids. The V and J ends lost 4 bases and 4 bases respectively, with 18 bases between them. Per germline, CDR1 SGHDT and CDR2 YYEEEE. Written as DNA, the CDR3 is TGTGCCAGCAGCCGAGGCGGTACACTGAGGTACGAGCAGTACTTC. Its translation: CASSRGGTLRYEQYF.